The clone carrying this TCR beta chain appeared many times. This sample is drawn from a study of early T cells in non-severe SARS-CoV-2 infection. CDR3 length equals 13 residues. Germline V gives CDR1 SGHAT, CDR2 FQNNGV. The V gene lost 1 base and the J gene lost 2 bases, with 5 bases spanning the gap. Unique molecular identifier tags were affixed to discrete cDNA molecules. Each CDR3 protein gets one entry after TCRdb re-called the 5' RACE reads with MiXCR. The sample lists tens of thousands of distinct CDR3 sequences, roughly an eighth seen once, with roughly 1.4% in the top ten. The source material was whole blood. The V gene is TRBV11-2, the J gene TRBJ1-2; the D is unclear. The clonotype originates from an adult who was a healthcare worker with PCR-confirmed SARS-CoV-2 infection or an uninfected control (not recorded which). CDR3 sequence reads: CASSLVQNYGYTF. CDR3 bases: TGTGCCAGCAGCTTAGTACAGAACTATGGCTACACCTTC.